Presented here are 10 T cell receptor beta chains from one specimen sequenced in a study of T cell responses to AZD1222 COVID-19 vaccine. TCRdb's table, derived via immunoSEQ multiplex PCR, lists solely in-frame clones and lacks some. The sample carries some 190,000 clones, around 94% recorded once. The sample here was peripheral blood, taken 28 days after the second dose of the MenACWY control vaccine. These TCRs come from an adult who received the MenACWY meningococcal vaccine as a control.

The chain recombines TRBV28 with TRBJ2-1, with TRBD2 matching over 7 bases. V shed 5 bases, J shed 7 bases, and the junction held 17 bases outside the gene matches. Germline CDR1 is MDHEN and CDR2 is SYDVKM. This CDR3 is 17 amino acids long. The CDR3 is CASSPHARLAEYNEQFF. The CDR3 nucleotides read TGTGCCAGCAGTCCCCATGCGAGGCTAGCGGAGTATAATGAGCAGTTCTTC. Complete variable domain (other parts from reference TRBV28 and TRBJ2-1): DVKVTQSSRYLVKRTGEKVFLECVQDMDHENMFWYRQDPGLGLRLIYFSYDVKMKEKGDIPEGYSVSREKKERFSLILESASTNQTSMYLCASSPHARLAEYNEQFFGPGTRLTVL.

V and J are TRBV19 and TRBJ1-1; D is uncertain. CDR3 length equals 15 residues. Looked up from germline, CDR1 is LNHDA and CDR2 is SQIVND (reference sequence). V shed 2 bases and J shed 4 bases, with 14 bases lying between them. CDR3 amino acids: CASSIQGSRGTEAFF. For the CDR3, the DNA is TGTGCCAGTAGTATACAAGGGTCGAGAGGCACTGAAGCTTTCTTT.

The rearrangement links TRBV27 to TRBJ2-7; TRBD2 matches 10 bases. Germline trimming cut 2 bases from V and 2 bases from J; bases unmatched to any gene: 6. The CDR3 has 16 residues. Germline V gene lookup returns CDR1 MNHEY and CDR2 SMNVEV (reference sequence). The CDR3 protein is CASSLLRTSGAYEQYF. DNA of the CDR3: TGTGCCAGCAGTTTACTCAGGACTAGCGGCGCCTACGAGCAGTACTTC.

The CDR3 sequence is CASNNNYEQFF. CDR3 nucleotides: TGTGCCAGCAACAATAACTATGAGCAGTTCTTC. The V and J genes are TRBV27 and TRBJ2-1; no reliable D call. The CDR3 is 11 residues long. Trimming took 7 bases from V and 8 from J, leaving 9 bases between them. CDR1 is MNHEY, CDR2 SMNVEV, per germline (reference sequence).

V gene TRBV4-3 combines with J gene TRBJ1-3; D might be TRBD1 (5 bases). The CDR3 has 14 residues. Trimming took off 2 bases at V and 4 bases at J, with 9 bases between the two ends. In germline, CDR1 is LGHNA, CDR2 YSLEER. CDR3 DNA sequence: TGCGCCAGCAGCCAACGCGGGGGAGGAAACACCATATATTTT. Translation gives CASSQRGGGNTIYF.

The J gene is TRBJ2-7, the V gene TRBV12-2; the tabulated D call, TRBD2, remains unverified against the DNA. TRBV12-2 is tagged as a pseudogene. The CDR3 extends over 15 amino acids. The CDR3 nucleotides read TGTGCAAGTCGCGGGACTAGGGGGGGATCGTACGAGCAGTACTTC. It translates to CASRGTRGGSYEQYF.

The chain uses TRBV13 and TRBJ1-1; D gene ambiguous. With 6 bases removed from V and 3 bases from J, the gap between germline ends came to 14 bases. CDR3 length equals 14 residues. CDR1 PRHDT and CDR2 FYEKMQ come from the germline V gene (reference sequence). The CDR3 loop is CASRRRVGDTEAFF. CDR3 bases: TGTGCCAGCAGGAGGAGGGTGGGTGACACTGAAGCTTTCTTT.

This chain links TRBV9 with TRBJ1-6; 9 bases map to TRBD1. The CDR3 runs to 17 residues. CDR1 and CDR2 (germline): SGDLS, YYNGEE. The junction had 9 bases not matched to a gene; V was cut back by 0 bases and J by 8 bases. The CDR3 sequence: CASSVARDRVPHSPLHF. The CDR3 DNA reads as TGTGCCAGCAGCGTAGCCCGGGACAGGGTACCTCATTCACCCCTCCACTTT.

V and J are TRBV10-1 and TRBJ2-7, with 9 nucleotides matching TRBD2. This CDR3 has 18 residues. V trimming: 0 bases; J trimming: 2 bases; junction bases outside the gene matches: 11. Germline values: CDR1 WNHNN, CDR2 SYGVQD (reference sequence). CDR3 region: CASSESTLSGSGAYEQYF. For the CDR3, the DNA is TGCGCCAGCAGTGAGTCTACCCTTAGCGGGAGTGGAGCCTACGAGCAGTACTTC.

This clone was counted only a few times. The genes are TRBV13 and TRBJ2-7; D possibly corresponds to TRBD2 (6 bases). CDR1 and CDR2 (germline): PRHDT, FYEKMQ (reference sequence). CDR3 length equals 13 residues. Trimming took 4 bases from V and 7 from J, leaving 14 bases between them. CDR3 in amino acids: CASSSTQAGEQYF. CDR3 in DNA: TGTGCCAGCAGCTCCACCCAGGCGGGAGAGCAGTACTTC.